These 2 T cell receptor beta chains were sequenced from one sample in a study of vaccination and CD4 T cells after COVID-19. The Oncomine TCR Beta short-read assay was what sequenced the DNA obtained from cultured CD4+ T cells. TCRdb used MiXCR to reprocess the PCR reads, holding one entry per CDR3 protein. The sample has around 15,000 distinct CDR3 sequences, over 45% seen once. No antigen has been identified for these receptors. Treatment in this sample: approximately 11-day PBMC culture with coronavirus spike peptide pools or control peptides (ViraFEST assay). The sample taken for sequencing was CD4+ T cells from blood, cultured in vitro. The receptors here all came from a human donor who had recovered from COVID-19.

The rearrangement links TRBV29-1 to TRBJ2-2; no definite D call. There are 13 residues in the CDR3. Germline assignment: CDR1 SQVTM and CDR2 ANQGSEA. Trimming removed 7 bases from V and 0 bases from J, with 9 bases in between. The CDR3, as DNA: TGCAGCGGCACCTTCCCGAACACCGGGGAGCTGTTTTTT. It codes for CSGTFPNTGELFF.

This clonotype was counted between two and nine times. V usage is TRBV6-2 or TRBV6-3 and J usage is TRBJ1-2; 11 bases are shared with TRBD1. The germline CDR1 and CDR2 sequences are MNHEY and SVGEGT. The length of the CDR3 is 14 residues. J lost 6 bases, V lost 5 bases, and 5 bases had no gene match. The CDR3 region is CASSNPGQGDGYTF. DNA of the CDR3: TGTGCCAGCAGTAACCCGGGACAGGGGGATGGCTACACCTTC.